The 14 T cell receptor beta chains reported below all come from one sample, sequenced in a study of cytomegalovirus exposure and HLA in healthy donors (dated by TCRdb to about 2017). Library generation was performed with the immunoSEQ multiplex PCR assay. For the multiplex PCR, a mixture combining 60 forward primers for TCR Vbeta segments and 13 reverse primers for TCR Jbeta segments was used. Drawn from immuneACCESS, this table holds only the in-frame rearrangements with V and J called that TCRdb kept. Clones are partly lost; checked studies trace under half to an unresolved V gene and leave the rest unexplained. This sample is represented by under 200,000 clones; about 68% of them were singletons. Approximately 2.3% of the sample lies in the top ten. The sequencing sample was made of PBMCs. Receptors originate from a female donor in good health and CMV-seronegative.

The CDR3 sequence is CASSIWQDSNQPQHF. DNA of the CDR3: TGTGCCAGTAGTATCTGGCAGGATAGCAATCAGCCCCAGCATTTT. The chain couples TRBV19 to TRBJ1-5; D is ambiguous. V lost 3 bases and J lost 0, with 9 bases in between. CDR3 length equals 15 residues. Germline V CDR1 and CDR2: LNHDA, SQIVND (reference sequence).

This clone occurred once. The chain has TRBV10-3 and TRBJ1-2; a possible D gene is TRBD1 (5 bases). CDR1 is ENHRY, CDR2 SYGVKD, per germline. The CDR3 has 13 amino acids. Deletions cut 2 bases from V and 8 bases from J, with 12 bases between. The CDR3 reads CAISEVAQGGYTF. In nucleotides, the CDR3 is TGTGCCATCAGTGAGGTGGCCCAGGGCGGCTACACCTTC.

V and J are TRBV9 and TRBJ1-4, with a tentative D call TRBD1 (5 bases). Trimming stripped 5 bases from V and 8 bases from J, with 16 bases between. The CDR3 runs to 14 residues. CDR1 SGDLS and CDR2 YYNGEE come from the germline V gene. The CDR3 loop reads CASSLGGRDEKLFF. As DNA, the CDR3 is TGTGCCAGCAGTCTTGGTGGGAGGGACGAAAAACTGTTTTTT.

The chain recombines TRBV7-2 with TRBJ2-5; 9 bases are a match to TRBD2. The V gene's germline CDR1 is SGHTA and CDR2 FQGNSA. Trimming removed 5 bases from V and 1 base from J; junction bases left unmatched: 2. This CDR3 is 14 amino acids long. For the CDR3, the DNA is TGTGCCAGCAGCCCTAGCGGGGTCCAAGAGACCCAGTACTTC. Its translation is CASSPSGVQETQYF.

The chain links TRBV27 to TRBJ1-5, with 8 positions matching TRBD1. V trimming: 5 bases; J trimming: 4 bases; junction bases outside the gene matches: 4. Germline V gene data show CDR1 as MNHEY and CDR2 as SMNVEV (reference sequence). There are 14 residues in the CDR3. CDR3 sequence reads: CASSTTGANQPQHF. The CDR3 DNA follows: TGTGCCAGCAGTACGACAGGGGCTAATCAGCCCCAGCATTTT.

The V and J genes are TRBV11-2 and TRBJ2-5; the D gene is possibly TRBD1 (6 bases). The end of the DNA fits TRBJ2-7 better, so the J call may be wrong. This CDR3 is 16 amino acids long. The germline V gene has CDR1 SGHAT and CDR2 FQNNGV. The CDR3 loop reads CASSSVGTSKPYEQYF. The CDR3 DNA reads TGTGCCAGCAGCTCCGTAGGGACATCCAAGCCCTACGAGCAGTACTTC.

This clone was seen a few times. This rearrangement joins TRBV21-1 to TRBJ2-6; the table's D gene call, TRBD2, was not cross checked with the DNA. TRBV21-1 is tagged as a pseudogene. The CDR3 totals 17 residues. The CDR3 DNA reads TGTGCCAGCAGCAAAGCGCTCGGGAGCTCTGGGGCCAACGGCCTGACTTTC. Its translation is CASSKALGSSGANGLTF.

The V call is TRBV7-2, the J call TRBJ2-2; TRBD2 is a possible D gene (5 bases). The germline V gene has CDR1 SGHTA and CDR2 FQGNSA. The CDR3 sequence is 16 residues long. Trimming took off 1 base at V and 6 bases at J, with 15 bases between the two ends. The CDR3 sequence is CASSLGFGRASGELFF. In DNA form, the CDR3 reads TGTGCCAGCAGCTTAGGATTCGGGCGGGCCTCCGGGGAGCTGTTTTTT.

CDR3 DNA: TGTGCCACCAGCAGAGATAGGGCGGGAGCCCGCTACGAGCAGTACTTC. Translating gives CATSRDRAGARYEQYF. The chain joins TRBV15 to TRBJ2-7, with 7 bases identical to TRBD2. Germline-derived CDR1 and CDR2 are LNHNV and YYDKDF (reference sequence). The V segment lost 0 bases and the J segment 3 bases; nucleotides outside the gene matches: 8. The CDR3 contains 16 residues.

This clone was counted a single time. The rearrangement links TRBV5-6 to TRBJ1-2, with D hard to call. The CDR3 contains 16 residues. The V end was cut by 3 bases, the J end by 1 base, with 16 bases between. CDR1 is SGHDT, CDR2 YYEEEE, per germline. As DNA, the CDR3 is TGTGCCAGCAGCTGGGCCGGCAAGCCTGATAACTATGGCTACACCTTC. It yields the protein CASSWAGKPDNYGYTF.

The V and J genes are TRBV4-3 and TRBJ2-3, with D possibly being TRBD1 (5 bases). Trimming pared 5 bases from V and 2 bases from J, leaving 11 bases between. Germline V lookup: CDR1 LGHNA, CDR2 YSLEER. The CDR3 is 14 residues long. CDR3 residues: CASSRSGPTDTQYF. For the CDR3, the DNA is TGCGCCAGCAGCAGATCAGGGCCCACAGATACGCAGTATTTT.

This rearrangement joins TRBV11-2 to TRBJ2-5; 7 nucleotides line up with TRBD2. This CDR3 is 15 amino acids long. CDR1 and CDR2 from the germline V gene are SGHAT and FQNNGV. The V gene end was trimmed by 1 base and the J gene end by 2 bases; junction bases not matched to a gene: 4. The CDR3 nucleotides are TGTGCCAGCAGCTTAGGCTGGACTAGGCAAGAGACCCAGTACTTC. Encoded protein: CASSLGWTRQETQYF.

This clone was seen only a few times. The chain joins TRBV7-2 to TRBJ2-7; D is uncertain. Germline V CDR1 and CDR2: SGHTA, FQGNSA. This CDR3 region has 13 residues. Between the trimmed V and J ends, which lost 5 bases and 0 bases, there was a span of 8 bases. The CDR3 here is CASSRAGSYEQYF. Written as DNA, the CDR3 is TGTGCCAGCAGCCGTGCCGGCTCCTACGAGCAGTACTTC.

The chain employs TRBV5-5 and TRBJ2-1, with 7 nucleotides matching TRBD2. Germline assignment: CDR1 SGHKS and CDR2 YYEKEE (reference sequence). Unmatched junction bases numbered 6, after V lost 0 bases and J lost 9 bases. This CDR3 is built from 14 residues. The CDR3 loop is CASSLEAGRGEQFF. The CDR3 coding sequence is TGTGCCAGCAGCTTGGAAGCGGGAAGAGGTGAGCAGTTCTTC.